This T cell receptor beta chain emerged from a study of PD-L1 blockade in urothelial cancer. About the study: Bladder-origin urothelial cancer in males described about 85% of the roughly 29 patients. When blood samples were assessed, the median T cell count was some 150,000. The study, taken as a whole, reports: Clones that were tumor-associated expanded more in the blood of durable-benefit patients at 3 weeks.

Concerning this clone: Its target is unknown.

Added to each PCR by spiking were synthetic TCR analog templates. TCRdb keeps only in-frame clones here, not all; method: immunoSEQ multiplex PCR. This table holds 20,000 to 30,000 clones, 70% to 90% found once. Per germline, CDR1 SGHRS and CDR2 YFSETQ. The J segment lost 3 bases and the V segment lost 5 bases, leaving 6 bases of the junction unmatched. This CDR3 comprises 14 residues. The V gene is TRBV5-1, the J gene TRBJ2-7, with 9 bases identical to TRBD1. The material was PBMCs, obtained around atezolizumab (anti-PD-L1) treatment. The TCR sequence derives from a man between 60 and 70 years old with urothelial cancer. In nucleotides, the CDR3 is TGCGCCAGCAGAGCCGGGACAGGGTTCTACGAGCAGTACTTC. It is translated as CASRAGTGFYEQYF.